This T cell receptor (beta chain) was profiled in a study of shared clonotypes between healthy human individuals. V shed 1 base and J shed 5 bases, with 16 bases lying between them. CDR1 and CDR2 from the germline V gene are SGHRS and YFSETQ. CDR3 length: 16 amino acids. Data came from immunoSEQ multiplex PCR; TCRdb stores just in-frame clones and leaves some out. The data show about 480,000 clones, with approximately 79% seen just once and 10% to 15% held by the top ten. Study-level findings and limits: Only blood was sampled, and tissue TCR repertoires likely differ from blood ones.

To note about this clone: Its antigen remains unknown.

Free of recent acute infections or vaccinations, the donors were healthy HIV-negative adults. Nashville, Tennessee was home to all donors, who were Caucasian adults. The V and J genes are TRBV5-1 and TRBJ2-1, with no clear D. The clonotype originates from a woman in her thirties or forties in good health. Some clones in this sample may be carry-over from other donors' samples. The sample taken for sequencing was PBMCs. CDR3: CASSLSRLGPHNEQFF. CDR3 coding DNA: TGCGCCAGCAGCTTGTCCAGATTAGGGCCCCACAATGAGCAGTTCTTC.